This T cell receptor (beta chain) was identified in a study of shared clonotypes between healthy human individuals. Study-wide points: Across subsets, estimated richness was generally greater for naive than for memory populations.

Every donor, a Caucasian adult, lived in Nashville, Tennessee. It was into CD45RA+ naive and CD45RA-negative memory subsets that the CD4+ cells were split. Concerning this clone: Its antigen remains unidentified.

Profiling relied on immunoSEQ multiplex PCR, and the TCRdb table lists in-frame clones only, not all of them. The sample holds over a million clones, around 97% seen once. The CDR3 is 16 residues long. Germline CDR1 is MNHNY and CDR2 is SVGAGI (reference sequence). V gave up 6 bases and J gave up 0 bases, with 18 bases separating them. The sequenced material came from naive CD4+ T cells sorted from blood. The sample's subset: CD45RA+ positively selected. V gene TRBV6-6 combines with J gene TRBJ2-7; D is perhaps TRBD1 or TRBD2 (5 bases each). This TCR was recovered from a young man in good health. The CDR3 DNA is TGTGCCAGCAGCCGGGGACCGATACAAAGCTCCTACGAGCAGTACTTC. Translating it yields CASSRGPIQSSYEQYF.